Sequencing of this TCR beta chain was carried out in a study of blood T cells in healthy people across ages (dated by TCRdb to the mid-2010s). For the study in its entirety: In model experiments, roughly one uniquely barcoded TCR beta cDNA molecule per two T cells was captured by template switching. To avoid experimental bias, donors of different ages were distributed randomly across sequencing lanes. Two additional independent replicas of 1 million unique cDNA reads from the same blood draw were analyzed for two donors (one aged 18 to 29 and one aged 80 or older). Using deep sequencing normalized with unique cDNA molecular identifiers, the study measured how TCR beta repertoire diversity changes with age. Four age groups were formed from the donors: young (average approximately 15 years), middle-aged (approximately 39), aged (about 62) and long-lived (more than 75).

Overall study outcomes, separate from this receptor: Donor CMV infection status was unknown, potentially confounding age-related changes in expanded clonotypes. The percentage of naive T cells measured by flow cytometry correlated strongly with observed TCR beta diversity. Conclusive comparison of naive and antigen-experienced compartments was prevented by the profiling of bulk unsorted PBMCs. Total diversity estimates from one million sequenced T cells were considered lower bounds and underestimates. As age increased, observed TCR beta diversity per million T cells dropped in a roughly linear way, and a significant reduction was already evident by age 40. Compared with the aged group, more naive CD4+ T cells, fewer expanded clones and increased TCR diversity were shown by the long-lived group, suggesting age selection.

In the germline V gene (reference sequence), CDR1 corresponds to GTSNPN and CDR2 to SVGIG. Cut back by 2 bases and 6 bases, the V and J ends lie 16 bases apart. The CDR3 contains 14 residues, cysteine and phenylalanine counted. The sequence is cut down to CDR3 DNA, 42 bases in frame from base 1. Libraries were constructed by 5' RACE. TCRdb shows the sequencer as Illumina HiSeq 2500. A second PCR of about 7 to 12 cycles was run with a J-beta primer mix and a sample-barcoded 5' primer. Each TCR beta cDNA molecule received a unique molecular identifier from a template-switch 5' adaptor carrying 12 random nucleotides. Each sample yielded at least 2.5 million CDR3-containing paired-end reads. First-strand cDNA synthesis was performed from all RNA using the Mint cDNA synthesis kit, with priming by a TRBC-specific oligonucleotide. All cDNA was treated with uracil-DNA glycosylase and then went through a first 18-cycle PCR with the universal primers M1SS and BC2_uni_R. As for the original processing: For normalization, 1 million high-quality reads were randomly selected from each sample, with every read carrying a distinct molecular identifier. Instead of being binned into consensus sequences, reads with shared molecular identifiers were discarded. MiTCR, set to a Q25 quality threshold and the strictest error-elimination algorithm, was used for CDR3 identification, clonotype clustering and error correction. Lower-bound total TCR beta diversity was estimated with a nonparametric unseen species model using Euler transformation. The raw public data were reprocessed by TCRdb itself: fastp quality trimming at Q25, MiXCR clonotype calling, in-frame beta chains only. Rows matching on CDR3 protein sequence are summarized as one entry with the most common DNA and genes. TCRdb assigned the V and J calls; the authors' analysis was not used. Counted in this sample were approximately 1,000,000 distinct CDR3 sequences; roughly two fifths of them appeared once. Of the sample, about 12% is held by the ten largest clones.

Donors were 40 or so systemically healthy Caucasian individuals from Russia aged roughly 6 to 95 years. Each donor gave ten milliliters of peripheral blood, collected into EDTA-treated Vacutainer tubes. Ficoll-Paque density-gradient centrifugation was used to isolate PBMCs, with at least 7 million obtained per sample. Trizol reagent was used to extract total RNA from the PBMCs, yielding at least 5.5 micrograms per sample. For every donor, flow cytometry on a PBMC aliquot measured the percentage of naive CD45RAhigh/CD27high T cells. On this clonotype itself: The antigen this receptor binds is unknown. Base qualities were left out, and no much larger clone turns up one base away.

The sequenced sample consisted of blood. The chain is made from TRBV30 and TRBJ1-1; there is no confident call for the D gene. This TCR derives from a man between 18 and 35 years old in good health. This receptor carries the CDR3 CAWSPLLTSAEAFF. The nucleotide sequence is given as TGTGCCTGGAGTCCCCTCCTGACGAGCGCTGAAGCTTTCTTT.